The clone carrying this T cell receptor beta chain is labeled as large. The antigen is unknown. The sample is drawn from a study of immune heterogeneity within non-small cell lung tumors. General study findings and limits: Recurring identical dominant CDR3 beta clonotypes were observed across tumor sites within a patient, together with site-unique high-frequency clones. Local tumor mutational burden, with an R of about 0.34, correlated moderately but significantly with local T-cell clonality. Individual patients mostly differed in their high-frequency T-cell receptor beta clonotypes.

Multiplex PCR relied on 32 V and 13 J primers to amplify TCR beta CDR3. TCRdb recomputed calls from the multiplex PCR reads with MiXCR, one row per CDR3 protein. The data show approximately 1,900 distinct CDR3 sequences, with around 30% seen just once and less than 35% held by the top ten. The ends were cut back, 2 bases at V and 4 bases at J, with 8 bases in the middle. Germline V CDR1 and CDR2: DFQATT, SNEGSKA (reference sequence). The CDR3 is made up of 12 amino acids. Template was bulk tumor genomic DNA, about 550 ng per sample. Widely spaced biopsies, several per primary tumor, were obtained at surgery. Curative surgery was undertaken by patients, who had untreated, newly diagnosed non-small cell lung cancer. Study donors were patients with a new diagnosis of non-small cell lung cancer who underwent surgery with curative intent.

The chain joins TRBV20-1 to TRBJ1-2; D is ambiguous. The TCR was taken from a man between 60 and 70 years old with non-small cell lung cancer. The sample was lung tumor tissue. The DNA of the CDR3 is TGCAGTGCTAGATGGGCAGTCTATGGCTACACCTTC. It codes for CSARWAVYGYTF.